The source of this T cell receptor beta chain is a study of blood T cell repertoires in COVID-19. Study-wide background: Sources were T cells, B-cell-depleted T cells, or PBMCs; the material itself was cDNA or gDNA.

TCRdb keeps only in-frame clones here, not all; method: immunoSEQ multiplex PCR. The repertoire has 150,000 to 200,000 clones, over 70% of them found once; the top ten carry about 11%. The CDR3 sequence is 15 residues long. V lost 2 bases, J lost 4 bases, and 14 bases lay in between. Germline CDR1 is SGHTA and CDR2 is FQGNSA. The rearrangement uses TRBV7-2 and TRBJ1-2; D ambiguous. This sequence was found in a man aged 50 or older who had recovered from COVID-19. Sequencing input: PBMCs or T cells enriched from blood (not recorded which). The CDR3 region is CASSLSSGQSYGYTF. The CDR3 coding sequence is TGTGCCAGCAGCTTATCGAGTGGGCAGTCCTATGGCTACACCTTC.